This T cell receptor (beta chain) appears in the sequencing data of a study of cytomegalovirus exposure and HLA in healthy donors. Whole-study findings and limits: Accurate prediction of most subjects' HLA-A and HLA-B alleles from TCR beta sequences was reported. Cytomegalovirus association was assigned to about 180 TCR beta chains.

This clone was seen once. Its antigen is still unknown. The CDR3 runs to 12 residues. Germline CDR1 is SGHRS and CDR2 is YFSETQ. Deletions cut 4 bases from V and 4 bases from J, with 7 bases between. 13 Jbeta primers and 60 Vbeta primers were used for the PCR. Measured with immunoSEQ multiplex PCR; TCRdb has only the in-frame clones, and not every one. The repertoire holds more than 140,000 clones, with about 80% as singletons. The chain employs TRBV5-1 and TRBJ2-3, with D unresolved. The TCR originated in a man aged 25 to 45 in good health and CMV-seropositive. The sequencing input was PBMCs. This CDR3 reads CASSADSDTQYF. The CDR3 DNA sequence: TGCGCCAGCAGCGCAGATTCAGATACGCAGTATTTT. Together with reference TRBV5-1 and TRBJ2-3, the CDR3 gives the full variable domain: KAGVTQTPRYLIKTRGQQVTLSCSPISGHRSVSWYQQTPGQGLQFLFEYFSETQRNKGNFPGRFSGRQFSNSRSEMNVSTLELGDSALYLCASSADSDTQYFGPGTRLTVL.